This TCR beta chain stems from a study of blood T cell repertoires in COVID-19. The method was immunoSEQ multiplex PCR; TCRdb's version includes in-frame clones alone and lacks a portion of them. The sample records approximately 170,000 clones, about nine tenths being singletons. The CDR3 totals 15 residues. V dropped 1 base and J dropped 3; count of bases not matched to a gene: 2. Germline loops: CDR1 SEHNR, CDR2 FQNEAQ (reference sequence). The TCR originated in a man aged 60-69 years with active or convalescent COVID-19. The sample comprised peripheral blood. The chain has TRBV7-9 and TRBJ1-3, with TRBD1 matching 8 bases. CDR3 loop: CASSLGRGLGNTIYF. CDR3 in DNA: TGTGCCAGCAGCTTAGGCAGGGGGCTTGGAAACACCATATATTTT.